This TCR beta chain stems from a study of blood T cell repertoires in COVID-19. Across the study: Samples of COVID-19 (acute and convalescent) were obtained from the United States, Italy and Spain. PBMCs, B-cell-depleted T cells, or T cells were the source of the cDNA or gDNA that made up the material.

This CDR3 has 14 residues. Germline CDR1 and CDR2: MDHEN and SYDVKM. Trimming took 3 bases from V and 6 from J, leaving 12 bases between them. As handled by the study authors: Counts of nucleated cells, estimated from reference gene primer amplification, were obtained. The repertoire was sequenced with immunoSEQ multiplex PCR; TCRdb's copy has only in-frame clones and lacks some. That table furnishes V, J and clone size, whereas the DNA furnished D and trimming. The sample includes about 280,000 clones, approximately 90% of them seen just once. This clonotype originated in a woman under 40 with acute COVID-19. V usage is TRBV28 and J usage is TRBJ1-5; D not certain. Sequenced material: PBMCs or T cells enriched from blood (not recorded which). CDR3 in DNA: TGTGCCAGCAGTTTCGCGGCGTCCGTTCAGCCCCAGCATTTT. It yields the protein CASSFAASVQPQHF.